These 24 T cell receptor beta chains share one sample of origin, sequenced in a study of CD8 T cells in Susac syndrome. The RNA, about 0.45 to 1 ug, was put through reverse transcription using random hexamers. TCRdb reprocessed the immunoSEQ multiplex PCR reads with MiXCR, giving one entry per CDR3 protein. This table has 150,000 to 200,000 distinct CDR3 sequences, around 95% appearing once. The sample consisted of CD8+ T cells from PBMCs. These receptors all come from a human donor with multiple sclerosis.

The chain recombines TRBV20-1 with TRBJ2-7; TRBD1 agrees at 8 bases. Per the germline V gene, CDR1 is DFQATT and CDR2 is SNEGSKA (reference sequence). The CDR3 totals 15 residues. Trimming at V came to 1 base and at J to 10 bases, leaving 15 bases not matched to a gene. The CDR3 sequence is CSARARTGQPGHQYF. The CDR3 nucleotides are TGCAGTGCTAGAGCTAGGACAGGGCAACCAGGGCACCAGTACTTC.

This clonotype was picked up one time. This chain uses TRBV16 with TRBJ2-5; D is perhaps TRBD1 (5 bases). V lost 0 bases and J 7 bases, leaving 6 bases between the germline ends. The length of the CDR3 is 12 residues. Germline V gene lookup returns CDR1 KGHSY and CDR2 FQNENV. The CDR3 here is CASSQSQGTQYF. Here the CDR3 DNA reads TGTGCCAGCAGCCAATCGCAGGGGACCCAGTACTTC.

V usage is TRBV29-1 and J usage is TRBJ2-1; D perhaps matches TRBD1 (6 bases). Trimming took 3 bases from V and 16 from J, leaving 22 bases between them. This CDR3 contains 13 residues. Germline CDR1 reads SQVTM; CDR2 reads ANQGSEA. CDR3 nucleotide sequence: TGCAGCGTTGATCTACTGGACAGACACGAGCCTTTCTTC. Its translation: CSVDLLDRHEPFF.

The chain couples TRBV20-1 to TRBJ2-1, with TRBD2 identical over 9 bases. CDR3 length equals 15 residues. Trimming removed 4 bases from V and 6 bases from J; junction bases left unmatched: 10. CDR1 DFQATT and CDR2 SNEGSKA come from the germline V gene (reference sequence). The CDR3 DNA sequence: TGCAGTGCTAACGAAATAGCGGGGGTTACCAATGAGCAGTTCTTC. Its protein product is CSANEIAGVTNEQFF.

This chain joins TRBV29-1 and TRBJ2-7; D gene uncertain. Germline CDR1 and CDR2: SQVTM and ANQGSEA. CDR3 size: 12 residues. Trimming stripped 4 bases from V and 0 bases from J, with 7 bases between. Written as DNA, the CDR3 is TGCAGCGTTGGACACAGCTCCTACGAGCAGTACTTC. Translated: CSVGHSSYEQYF.

A note on this clonotype: The junction departs from germline at one end; a sequencing error may be responsible. This chain uses TRBV4-2 with TRBJ2-3; weak D call: TRBD2 (7 bases). From germline, CDR1 is LGHNA and CDR2 YNFKEQ. This CDR3 is built from 16 residues. The CDR3, as DNA: TGTGCCAGCAACCAAGAACCCCCCGGGGGGCCAGATACGCAGTATTTT. Protein: CASNQEPPGGPDTQYF.

As DNA, the CDR3 is TGCAGCGTTCGGTCGTTACGACAGGGTCTGGTGGTGGCTTTCTTT. Translation: CSVRSLRQGLVVAFF. This rearrangement joins TRBV29-1 to TRBJ1-1; TRBD1 matches 7 bases. This CDR3 region has 15 residues. V trimming: 5 bases; J trimming: 11 bases; junction bases outside the gene matches: 20. CDR1 and CDR2 from the germline V gene are SQVTM and ANQGSEA.

The CDR3 sequence: CASSLEFIRGLAETQYF. The CDR3, as DNA: TGTGCCAGCAGCTTAGAGTTCATAAGGGGGCTGGCAGAGACCCAGTACTTC. The chain employs TRBV7-8 and TRBJ2-5; 7 bases are a match to TRBD1. The trim removed 1 base at V and 4 bases at J, leaving 12 bases unmatched. Germline CDR1 SGHVS, CDR2 FQNEAQ. This CDR3 is built from 17 residues.

The chain employs TRBV10-2 and TRBJ1-2, with D possibly TRBD1 on 6 matching bases. CDR1 is WSHSY and CDR2 is SAAADI in the germline V gene. This CDR3 contains 13 residues. Trimming left V 6 bases short and J 4 bases short, with 12 bases between. The CDR3 protein is CASRDSWSYGYTF. CDR3 DNA sequence: TGCGCCAGCAGGGACAGTTGGAGCTATGGCTACACCTTC.

The chain recombines TRBV7-9 with TRBJ2-1, with a possible D match to TRBD2 (6 bases). This CDR3 spans 13 amino acids. The germline V gene has CDR1 SEHNR and CDR2 FQNEAQ (reference sequence). The V gene lost 4 bases and the J gene lost 15 bases, with 19 bases spanning the gap. The CDR3 loop reads CASSSTGRGVGFF. The DNA of the CDR3 is TGTGCCAGCAGCTCCACCGGGCGGGGAGTGGGGTTCTTC.

The chain is built from TRBV29-1 and TRBJ2-2; the D is unclear. The V gene's germline CDR1 is SQVTM and CDR2 ANQGSEA. The CDR3 is 12 amino acids. V lost 3 bases, J lost 6 bases, and 8 bases lay in between. The CDR3 spells CSVDSPSGELFF. CDR3 nucleotide sequence: TGCAGCGTTGATTCGCCGTCCGGGGAGCTGTTTTTT.

Here the CDR3 DNA reads TGCGCCAGCAGCCCCGCAGGGTTGGAATTCAATCAGCCCCAGCATTTT. Its protein product is CASSPAGLEFNQPQHF. The genes are TRBV4-1 and TRBJ1-5, with D possibly being TRBD1 (5 bases). The CDR3 has 16 amino acids. V was shortened by 4 bases and J by 3 bases, with 16 bases between the two germline ends. Germline V gene sequence: CDR1 MGHRA, CDR2 YSYEKL.

V usage is TRBV29-1 and J usage is TRBJ2-3; TRBD1 matches at 9 bases. CDR3 length: 13 residues. Trimming removed 6 bases from V and 3 bases from J; junction bases left unmatched: 4. The germline gives CDR1 SQVTM, CDR2 ANQGSEA. The CDR3 coding sequence is TGCAGCGTGGGGACAGGGTATACAGATACGCAGTATTTT. Amino acid sequence: CSVGTGYTDTQYF.

J is TRBJ2-1 and V is TRBV12-3 or TRBV12-4, with 11 bases that match TRBD2. V trimming: 7 bases; J trimming: 11 bases; junction bases outside the gene matches: 7. This CDR3 spans 13 amino acids. The CDR3 loop is CASTPGLAVKQFF. CDR3 bases: TGTGCCAGCACCCCGGGACTAGCGGTAAAGCAGTTCTTC.

CDR3 nucleotide sequence: TGTGCCAGCAGGAAGGGACAGGGGAACACTGAAGCTTTCTTT. This translates into CASRKGQGNTEAFF. The rearrangement joins TRBV6-5 to TRBJ1-1; 9 bases align to TRBD1. The J segment lost 1 base and the V segment lost 6 bases, leaving 3 bases of the junction unmatched. This CDR3 has 14 residues. Germline values: CDR1 MNHEY, CDR2 SVGAGI.

This sequence joins TRBV27 and TRBJ2-1; 9 nucleotides line up with TRBD2. V trimming: 2 bases; J trimming: 3 bases; junction bases outside the gene matches: 5. The CDR3 contains 16 residues. Per germline, CDR1 MNHEY and CDR2 SMNVEV (reference sequence). The CDR3 sequence: CASSLPAGGLYNEQFF. The CDR3 DNA is TGTGCCAGCAGTTTACCAGCGGGAGGACTCTACAATGAGCAGTTCTTC.

This sequence joins TRBV7-3 and TRBJ2-7, with 9 bases lining up with TRBD2. The junction had 5 bases not matched to a gene; V was cut back by 5 bases and J by 0 bases. CDR1 SGHTA and CDR2 FQGTGA come from the germline V gene. The CDR3 is 15 residues long. CDR3 residues: CASSPAGGSSYEQYF. The CDR3 region has the DNA TGTGCCAGCAGCCCAGCGGGAGGTAGCTCCTACGAGCAGTACTTC.

The chain has TRBV5-1 and TRBJ1-1, with 8 bases identical to TRBD1. The length of the CDR3 is 14 residues. V was pared by 4 bases and J by 4 bases, with 6 bases of the junction left unmatched. Germline CDR1 is SGHRS and CDR2 is YFSETQ. The CDR3 nucleotides are TGCGCCAGCAGCGTGACAGGGGCGGGCACTGAAGCTTTCTTT. Translation gives CASSVTGAGTEAFF.

The V gene is TRBV28, the J gene TRBJ2-5; TRBD2 matches 7 bases. This CDR3 comprises 14 residues. Germline V CDR1 and CDR2: MDHEN, SYDVKM. V dropped 6 bases and J dropped 1; count of bases not matched to a gene: 5. DNA of the CDR3: TGTGCCAGCAGATCTCGGGGGGTCCAAGAGACCCAGTACTTC. This codes for CASRSRGVQETQYF.

V and J are TRBV20-1 and TRBJ2-1, with D perhaps matching TRBD2 (6 bases). This CDR3 spans 14 amino acids. Germline V CDR1 and CDR2: DFQATT, SNEGSKA (reference sequence). Trimming pared 3 bases from V and 3 bases from J, leaving 12 bases between. CDR3 coding DNA: TGCAGTGCTAGTCGGACTACGAACTACAATGAGCAGTTCTTC. This encodes CSASRTTNYNEQFF.

The V gene is TRBV29-1, the J gene TRBJ2-1; no reliable D call. The length of the CDR3 is 12 residues. The germline V and J ends were trimmed by 7 bases and 0 bases, with 7 bases remaining between them. Looked up from germline, CDR1 is SQVTM and CDR2 is ANQGSEA. The CDR3 reads CSGLLSYNEQFF. In nucleotides, the CDR3 is TGCAGCGGACTCCTCTCCTACAATGAGCAGTTCTTC.

The chain couples TRBV15 to TRBJ1-2; D not resolved. Germline CDR1 LNHNV, CDR2 YYDKDF (reference sequence). V was pared by 5 bases and J by 7 bases, with 14 bases between. The CDR3 is 13 residues long. The DNA of the CDR3 is TGTGCCACCAGCGCCCACAGTAGTGCTGGCTACACCTTC. It translates to CATSAHSSAGYTF.

This clonotype has a single count. The chain employs TRBV7-9 and TRBJ2-3, with 8 bases aligning to TRBD1. The CDR3 loop spans 15 amino acids. The germline V gene encodes CDR1 SEHNR and CDR2 FQNEAQ (reference sequence). With V trimmed by 1 base and J by 3 bases, 3 bases remained unmatched. CDR3 sequence (DNA): TGTGCCAGCAGCTTAGTTGACAGGGGAACAGATACGCAGTATTTT. Amino acid sequence: CASSLVDRGTDTQYF.

The chain uses TRBV27 and TRBJ1-6; 8 bases align to TRBD1. The germline V gene has CDR1 MNHEY and CDR2 SMNVEV (reference sequence). Trimming took 6 bases from V and 6 from J; bases not matched to a gene: 7. The length of the CDR3 is 15 residues. The CDR3 coding sequence is TGTGCCAGCAGAGACAGGGGAGGTCGTAATTCACCCCTCCACTTT. Residues: CASRDRGGRNSPLHF.